Below, 16 T cell receptor beta chains from the same sample are listed, as sequenced in a study of T cells in Graves' hyperthyroidism and ophthalmopathy. What was amplified from RNA transcripts were TCR beta CDR3 regions. A first-round RT-PCR of the TCR CDR3 used the HTBI primer set. TCRdb recomputed calls from the multiplex PCR reads with MiXCR, one row per CDR3 protein. Found here are around 56,000 distinct CDR3 sequences, around 50% of them singletons; the top ten hold around 12%. Sequencing used blood. The source of these receptors is a woman aged 30 to 39 with Graves' ophthalmopathy.

The chain couples TRBV7-9 to TRBJ2-6; D not certain. Germline values: CDR1 SEHNR, CDR2 FQNEAQ (reference sequence). V lost 1 base and J 5 bases, leaving 0 bases between the germline ends. The CDR3 totals 12 residues. Written as DNA, the CDR3 is TGTGCCAGCAGCTTAGGGGCCAACGTCCTGACTTTC. Translated, it gives CASSLGANVLTF.

This clonotype was seen repeatedly, ten times or more. The rearrangement links TRBV7-2 to TRBJ2-1; D remains unclear. The CDR3 runs to 14 residues. The germline V and J ends were trimmed by 3 bases and 8 bases, with 14 bases remaining between them. The germline V gene has CDR1 SGHTA and CDR2 FQGNSA. The CDR3 DNA follows: TGTGCCAGCAGCTTTGTTGTCTTGGCGGATGAGCAGTTCTTC. This gives the protein CASSFVVLADEQFF.

The V and J genes are TRBV10-3 and TRBJ2-5; 12 bases are shared with TRBD2. Germline V gene data show CDR1 as ENHRY and CDR2 as SYGVKD. This CDR3 has 13 amino acids. The V segment lost 10 bases and the J segment 6 bases; nucleotides outside the gene matches: 6. In DNA form, the CDR3 reads TGTGCCAGCCAACTAGCGGGAGGACAGACCCAGTACTTC. Its translation: CASQLAGGQTQYF.

This chain uses TRBV11-2 with TRBJ2-7; TRBD2 is a possible D gene (6 bases). The CDR3 consists of 14 residues. The V and J ends lost 8 bases and 0 bases respectively, with 14 bases between them. Germline CDR1 SGHAT, CDR2 FQNNGV. Here the CDR3 DNA reads TGTGCCAGCGGGCGGGACTGGAGCTCCTACGAGCAGTACTTC. Its translation: CASGRDWSSYEQYF. Looking up the rest from reference TRBV11-2 and TRBJ2-7 gives the full variable domain: EAGVAQSPRYKIIEKRQSVAFWCNPISGHATLYWYQQILGQGPKLLIQFQNNGVVDDSQLPKDRFSAERLKGVDSTLKIQPAKLEDSAVYLCASGRDWSSYEQYFGPGTRLTVT.

In its sample, this clonotype was seen many times. The chain is built from TRBV12-3 or TRBV12-4 and TRBJ1-6; 9 nucleotides align to TRBD1. With V trimmed by 3 bases and J by 8 bases, 5 bases remained unmatched. The CDR3 runs to 15 residues. The CDR3 loop is CASSFHRGRDSPLHF. The CDR3 DNA reads TGTGCCAGCAGTTTTCACAGGGGGCGTGATTCACCCCTCCACTTT.

The chain combines TRBV7-6 with TRBJ1-4; D not certain. Germline lookup yields CDR1 SGHVS and CDR2 FNYEAQ. V was pared by 1 base and J by 3 bases, with 9 bases between. The CDR3 consists of 15 residues. CDR3 protein: CASSLEPAPNEKLFF. CDR3 sequence (DNA): TGTGCCAGCAGCTTAGAACCAGCGCCTAATGAAAAACTGTTTTTT.

This clonotype is categorized as medium-sized (0.01 to 0.1%). V and J are TRBV29-1 and TRBJ2-7; D call uncertain. The CDR3 consists of 12 residues. CDR1 is SQVTM, CDR2 ANQGSEA, per germline. V was trimmed by 0 bases and J by 4 bases, leaving 7 bases between them. CDR3 nucleotides: TGCAGCGTTGAAGATAACCAGTACGAGCAGTACTTC. Translating it yields CSVEDNQYEQYF.

For the CDR3, the DNA is TGTGCCAGCAGCTCCGGACAGGGGGATGAGTACTTC. Translation gives CASSSGQGDEYF. This chain links TRBV11-2 with TRBJ2-5; 10 bases line up with TRBD1. The germline V gene has CDR1 SGHAT and CDR2 FQNNGV. Losses at the gene ends were 4 bases for V and 12 bases for J; bases not matched to a gene: 5. There are 12 residues in the CDR3.

The chain carries TRBV6-1 and TRBJ2-7; D possibly matches TRBD1 or TRBD2 (5 bases each). Germline V gene lookup returns CDR1 MNHNS and CDR2 SASEGT. There are 13 residues in the CDR3. In nucleotides, the CDR3 is TGTGGCACTACGGCAGGAGAGGGGTACGAGCAGTACTTC. It is translated as CGTTAGEGYEQYF.

To note about this clonotype: Because the CDR3 is missing its conserved closing phenylalanine or tryptophan, this is likely a read error. No DNA is shown, since the ends of the CDR3 on it are uncertain; the CDR3 is the one TCRdb lists. J is TRBJ1-4 and V is TRBV12-3 or TRBV12-4; the D call in the table, TRBD1, was not verified against the DNA. The CDR3 length equals 12 residues, ends included. The CDR3 protein is CASNPRDAPLNY.

In this sample, this clonotype turned up many times. The rearrangement links TRBV20-1 to TRBJ2-7; 14 bases map to TRBD2. The CDR3 has 16 amino acids. The ends lost 5 bases at V and 3 bases at J; junction bases unmatched: 9. Germline V lookup: CDR1 DFQATT, CDR2 SNEGSKA (reference sequence). The CDR3 reads CSAQPMGLAGVYEQYF. The CDR3 nucleotides are TGCAGTGCTCAACCGATGGGACTAGCGGGAGTCTACGAGCAGTACTTC.

In its sample, this clonotype ranks as medium-sized. The chain combines TRBV25-1 with TRBJ1-5; D remains ambiguous. With 1 base removed from V and 3 bases from J, the gap between germline ends came to 7 bases. The CDR3 runs 14 residues. Germline V CDR1 and CDR2: MGHDK, SYGVNS. The CDR3 DNA reads as TGTGCCAGCAGTGAATCGGGATTCAATCAGCCCCAGCATTTT. It is translated as CASSESGFNQPQHF.

Comments on this clonotype: One junction end disagrees with the germline gene, perhaps due to a read error. The rearrangement uses TRBV7-8 and TRBJ2-1; D call uncertain. CDR3 length: 10 amino acids. Germline CDR1 and CDR2: SGHVS and FQNEAQ. CDR3 DNA: TGTGCCAGCAGCTTAGATGAGGAGTTCTTC. Translation gives CASSLDEEFF.

The table lists this clonotype with a few counts. The chain couples TRBV19 to TRBJ2-3; possibly TRBD2 for D (7 bases). The CDR3 extends over 16 amino acids. CDR1 and CDR2 from the germline V gene are LNHDA and SQIVND (reference sequence). Trimming stripped 11 bases from V and 1 base from J, with 22 bases between. The CDR3 loop is CAWSVVRGAGTDTQYF. The CDR3 bases are TGTGCCTGGAGTGTGGTTCGGGGGGCTGGCACAGATACGCAGTATTTT. Full variable domain (remainder filled in from reference TRBV19 and TRBJ2-3): DGGITQSPKYLFRKEGQNVTLSCEQNLNHDAMYWYRQDPGQGLRLIYYSQIVNDFQKGDIAEGYSVSREKKESFPLTVTSAQKNPTAFYLCAWSVVRGAGTDTQYFGPGTRLTVL.

Regarding this clonotype: A clone one base away is much larger, so this may be a read error. The chain combines TRBV6-5 with TRBJ1-2; D gene unclear. V was cut by 8 bases and J by 8 bases, with 12 bases left in between. CDR1 MNHEY and CDR2 SVGAGI come from the germline V gene. The CDR3 spans 11 residues. CDR3 sequence: CASGSLGGYTF. As DNA, the CDR3 is TGTGCCAGCGGATCCCTAGGAGGCTACACCTTC.

Note on this clonotype: A read error is likely, as this CDR3 ends without the conserved phenylalanine or tryptophan. The chain is built from TRBV7-3 and TRBJ1-1; a possible D gene is TRBD1 (5 bases). The V gene lost 3 bases and the J gene lost 9 bases, with 11 bases spanning the gap. Germline values: CDR1 SGHTA, CDR2 FQGTGA. The CDR3 has 12 amino acids. The CDR3 nucleotides read TGTGCCAGCAGCTTTGACGGGACTAAAGCTTTCCTT. Translated: CASSFDGTKAFL.